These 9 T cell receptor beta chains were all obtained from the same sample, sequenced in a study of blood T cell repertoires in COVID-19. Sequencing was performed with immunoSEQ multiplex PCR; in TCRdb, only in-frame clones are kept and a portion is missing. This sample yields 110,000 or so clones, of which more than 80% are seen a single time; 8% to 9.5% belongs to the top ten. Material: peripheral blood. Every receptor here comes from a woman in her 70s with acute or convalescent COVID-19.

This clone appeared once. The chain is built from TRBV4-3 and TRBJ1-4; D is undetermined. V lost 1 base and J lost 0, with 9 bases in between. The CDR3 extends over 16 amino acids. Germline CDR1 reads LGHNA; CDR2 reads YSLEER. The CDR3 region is CASSQVSGATNEKLFF. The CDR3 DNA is TGCGCCAGCAGCCAAGTAAGCGGGGCAACTAATGAAAAACTGTTTTTT.

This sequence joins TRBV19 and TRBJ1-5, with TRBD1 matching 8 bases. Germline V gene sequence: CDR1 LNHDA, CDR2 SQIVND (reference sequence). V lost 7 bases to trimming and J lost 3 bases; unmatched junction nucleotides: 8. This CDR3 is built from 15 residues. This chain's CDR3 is CASTTGQGDNQPQHF. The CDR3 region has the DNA TGTGCCAGTACAACCGGACAGGGTGACAATCAGCCCCAGCATTTT.

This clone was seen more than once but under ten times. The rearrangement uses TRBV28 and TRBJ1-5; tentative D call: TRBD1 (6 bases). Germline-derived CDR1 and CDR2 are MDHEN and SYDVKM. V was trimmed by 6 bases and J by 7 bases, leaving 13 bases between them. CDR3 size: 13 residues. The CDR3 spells CASSSGVGQPQHF. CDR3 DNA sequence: TGTGCCAGCAGCTCAGGGGTAGGGCAGCCCCAGCATTTT.

In DNA form, the CDR3 reads TGTGCCAGCAGCCCAATCGAGGAGCAGTTCTTC. Translation: CASSPIEEQFF. The V call is TRBV7-2, the J call TRBJ2-1; D not certain. With 5 bases removed from V and 10 bases from J, the gap between germline ends came to 9 bases. The CDR3 has 11 amino acids. Germline CDR1 is SGHTA and CDR2 is FQGNSA.

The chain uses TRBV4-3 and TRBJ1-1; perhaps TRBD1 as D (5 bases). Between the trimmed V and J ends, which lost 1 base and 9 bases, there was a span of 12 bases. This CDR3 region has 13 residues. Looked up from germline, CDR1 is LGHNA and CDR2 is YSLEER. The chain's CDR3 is CASSQVGAGQAFF. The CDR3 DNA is TGCGCCAGCAGCCAAGTAGGGGCAGGGCAAGCTTTCTTT.

The chain's CDR3 is CASSLVVNTGELFF. The CDR3 DNA is TGTGCCAGCAGCTTGGTAGTGAACACCGGGGAGCTGTTTTTT. This chain joins TRBV5-6 and TRBJ2-2; D unclear. From germline, CDR1 is SGHDT and CDR2 YYEEEE. Trimming took off 0 bases at V and 1 base at J, with 4 bases between the two ends. The CDR3 covers 14 residues.

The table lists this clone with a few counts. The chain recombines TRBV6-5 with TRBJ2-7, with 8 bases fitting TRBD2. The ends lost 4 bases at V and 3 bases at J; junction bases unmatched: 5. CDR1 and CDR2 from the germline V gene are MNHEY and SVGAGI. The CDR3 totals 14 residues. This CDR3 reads CASSFGLADYEQYF. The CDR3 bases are TGTGCCAGCAGTTTCGGACTAGCTGACTACGAGCAGTACTTC.

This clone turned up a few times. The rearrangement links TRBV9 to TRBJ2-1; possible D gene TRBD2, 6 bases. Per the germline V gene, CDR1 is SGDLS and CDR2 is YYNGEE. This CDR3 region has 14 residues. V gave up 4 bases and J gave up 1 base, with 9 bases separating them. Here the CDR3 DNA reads TGTGCCAGCAGCCTCGCGGGATCCTACAATGAGCAGTTCTTC. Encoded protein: CASSLAGSYNEQFF.

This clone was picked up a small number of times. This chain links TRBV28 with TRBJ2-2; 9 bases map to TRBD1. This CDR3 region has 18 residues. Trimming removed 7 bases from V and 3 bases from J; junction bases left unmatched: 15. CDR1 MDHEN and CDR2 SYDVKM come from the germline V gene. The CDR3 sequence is CASNTGTGYLGDTGELFF. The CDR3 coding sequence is TGTGCCAGCAACACCGGGACAGGGTATCTTGGGGACACCGGGGAGCTGTTTTTT.